These 21 T cell receptor beta chains originate from one sample sequenced in a study of B cell selection in AIRE deficiency. TCRdb keeps only in-frame clones here, not all; method: immunoSEQ multiplex PCR. The repertoire holds about 22,000 clones, 80% to 95% seen once, with approximately 1.5% in the top ten. Sorted regulatory T cells were CD4-positive, CD25-high and CD127-low or negative. The sequencing sample was made of CD4+CD25+ Tregs sorted from PBMCs. The origin of the receptors is a human donor in good health.

The rearrangement joins TRBV7-2 to TRBJ1-1; D not resolved. V was shortened by 3 bases and J by 1 base, with 9 bases between the two germline ends. The CDR3 spans 14 residues. The V gene's germline CDR1 is SGHTA and CDR2 FQGNSA. CDR3: CASSLGLPNTEAFF. In DNA form, the CDR3 reads TGTGCCAGCAGCTTGGGGTTACCGAACACTGAAGCTTTCTTT.

This chain joins TRBV5-1 and TRBJ2-1, with 7 bases lining up with TRBD2. Germline V gene sequence: CDR1 SGHRS, CDR2 YFSETQ. Germline trimming cut 0 bases from V and 1 base from J; bases unmatched to any gene: 7. The CDR3 spans 17 residues. This CDR3 reads CASSLVRLAVSYNEQFF. In DNA, the CDR3 is TGCGCCAGCAGCTTGGTTCGGCTAGCGGTATCCTACAATGAGCAGTTCTTC.

The chain links TRBV29-1 to TRBJ2-3; 7 bases match TRBD2. This CDR3 is 14 amino acids long. Germline CDR1 SQVTM, CDR2 ANQGSEA. The J segment lost 2 bases and the V segment lost 6 bases, leaving 8 bases of the junction unmatched. The CDR3 loop is CSVAGSRPTDTQYF. The CDR3 DNA sequence: TGCAGCGTAGCGGGGTCTAGGCCCACAGATACGCAGTATTTT.

The chain recombines TRBV11-2 with TRBJ2-6; no reliable D call. The CDR3 length is 15 residues. CDR1 and CDR2 (germline): SGHAT, FQNNGV. V was trimmed by 5 bases and J by 0 bases, leaving 8 bases between them. DNA of the CDR3: TGTGCCAGCAGCCACATTCTCTCTGGGGCCAACGTCCTGACTTTC. It codes for CASSHILSGANVLTF.

The chain couples TRBV6-5 to TRBJ2-7, with D perhaps matching TRBD1 or TRBD2 (6 bases each). The CDR3 runs to 15 residues. V lost 2 bases and J lost 1, with 12 bases in between. Germline CDR1 and CDR2: MNHEY and SVGAGI. CDR3 nucleotides: TGTGCCAGCAGTTACCCAGGGGCGGGGTCCTACGAGCAGTACTTC. Amino acids: CASSYPGAGSYEQYF.

The chain couples TRBV18 to TRBJ1-2; 7 bases line up with TRBD1. The CDR3 runs to 14 residues. J was trimmed by 6 bases and V by 6 bases; bases with no gene match: 10. CDR1 KGHSH and CDR2 LQKENI come from the germline V gene. Here the CDR3 DNA reads TGTGCCAGCTCCTTCGACAGGGAGGAAAATGGCTACACCTTC. Protein: CASSFDREENGYTF.

The J gene is TRBJ2-7, the V gene TRBV10-3; TRBD2 matches at 7 bases. V was pared by 10 bases and J by 4 bases, with 13 bases of the junction left unmatched. Germline assignment: CDR1 ENHRY and CDR2 SYGVKD. The CDR3 length is 14 residues. Written as DNA, the CDR3 is TGTGCCACATCCCCCAGCGGGGTTTTATACGAGCAGTACTTC. It specifies CATSPSGVLYEQYF.

The V gene is TRBV19, the J gene TRBJ1-1; 7 nucleotides align to TRBD1. The germline V gene has CDR1 LNHDA and CDR2 SQIVND (reference sequence). The CDR3 totals 14 residues. J lost 3 bases, V lost 3 bases, and 4 bases had no gene match. DNA for the CDR3: TGTGCCAGTAGTATGGGACAGATAGACACTGAAGCTTTCTTT. It specifies CASSMGQIDTEAFF.

The V gene is TRBV19, the J gene TRBJ2-1, with TRBD2 matching 8 bases. The CDR3 loop spans 17 amino acids. Per the germline V gene, CDR1 is LNHDA and CDR2 is SQIVND (reference sequence). V was clipped by 3 bases and J by 3 bases; unmatched bases: 10. CDR3 coding DNA: TGTGCCAGTAGTATTTCCGGATTAGCGGGGTTCTACAATGAGCAGTTCTTC. Translating gives CASSISGLAGFYNEQFF.

The chain recombines TRBV14 with TRBJ1-1; possible D gene TRBD1, 5 bases. Trimming took off 3 bases at V and 1 base at J, with 12 bases between the two ends. This CDR3 has 15 residues. Germline V gene lookup returns CDR1 SGHDN and CDR2 FVKESK. The CDR3 nucleotides are TGTGCCAGCAGCCAGTTGGGGGTACCGAACACTGAAGCTTTCTTT. Translated: CASSQLGVPNTEAFF.

The chain recombines TRBV18 with TRBJ1-1; tentative D call: TRBD1 (5 bases). Germline V gives CDR1 KGHSH, CDR2 LQKENI. This CDR3 is 13 amino acids long. V was cut by 4 bases and J by 5 bases, with 11 bases left in between. The CDR3 protein is CASSRGAQTEAFF. CDR3 DNA: TGTGCCAGCTCACGAGGGGCACAGACTGAAGCTTTCTTT.

The chain recombines TRBV6-1 with TRBJ2-7; D might be TRBD1 (8 bases). CDR1 and CDR2 (germline): MNHNS, SASEGT. V shed 6 bases and J shed 4 bases, with 10 bases lying between them. This CDR3 spans 12 amino acids. CDR3 in DNA: TGTGCCAGCAGACAGGGGGGGTACGAGCAGTACTTC. It translates to CASRQGGYEQYF.

This clone was counted a single time. The chain links TRBV5-6 to TRBJ2-2, with 8 bases fitting TRBD1. Germline V gene data show CDR1 as SGHDT and CDR2 as YYEEEE. J lost 4 bases, V lost 0 bases, and 5 bases had no gene match. The length of the CDR3 is 16 residues. The CDR3 spells CASSLGQGAGTGELFF. The CDR3 DNA follows: TGTGCCAGCAGCTTGGGGCAGGGGGCCGGCACCGGGGAGCTGTTTTTT.

V gene TRBV21-1 combines with J gene TRBJ2-7; the table's TRBD1 call for D was not verified on the DNA. TRBV21-1 is a known pseudogene. There are 14 residues in the CDR3. CDR3 protein: CASSKEGQHYEQYF. The CDR3 DNA is TGTGCCAGCAGCAAGGAGGGACAGCACTACGAGCAGTACTTC.

This clone was observed a single time. The chain recombines TRBV7-8 with TRBJ1-6; perhaps TRBD1 as D (6 bases). CDR1 is SGHVS and CDR2 is FQNEAQ in the germline V gene. Trimming shortened V by 2 bases and J by 0 bases, and 17 bases separated the two germline ends. The CDR3 spans 19 residues. The CDR3 region is CASSLLFDRISSYNSPLHF. The CDR3 bases are TGTGCCAGCAGCTTATTATTTGACAGGATCAGCTCCTATAATTCACCCCTCCACTTT. The full variable domain, in which reference TRBV7-8 and TRBJ1-6 provide the parts outside the CDR3, is GAGVSQSPRYKVAKRGQDVALRCDPISGHVSLFWYQQALGQGPEFLTYFQNEAQLDKSGLPSDRFFAERPEGSVSTLKIQRTQQEDSAVYLCASSLLFDRISSYNSPLHFGNGTRLTVT.

V and J are TRBV6-1 and TRBJ2-2; D uncertain. The CDR3 covers 13 residues. CDR1 and CDR2 from the germline V gene are MNHNS and SASEGT. V lost 8 bases to trimming and J lost 0 bases, with 7 bases between them. The CDR3 nucleotides read TGTGCCAGCTTTAAAGCGAACACCGGGGAGCTGTTTTTT. Its protein product is CASFKANTGELFF.

This rearrangement joins TRBV5-1 to TRBJ2-3; the D is unclear. V was trimmed by 0 bases and J by 2 bases, leaving 10 bases between them. The germline CDR1 and CDR2 sequences are SGHRS and YFSETQ. CDR3 size: 15 residues. The CDR3 reads CASSLAGIFTDTQYF. In nucleotides, the CDR3 is TGCGCCAGCAGCTTGGCCGGTATCTTCACAGATACGCAGTATTTT.

The chain couples TRBV27 to TRBJ1-2; TRBD1 matches at 8 bases. V lost 2 bases and J lost 4; bases outside the gene matches: 12. There are 17 residues in the CDR3. Germline V gives CDR1 MNHEY, CDR2 SMNVEV (reference sequence). As DNA, the CDR3 is TGTGCCAGCAGTTTAAACCCCCCCGGACAGGGAAGCTATGGCTACACCTTC. Encoded protein: CASSLNPPGQGSYGYTF.

V is TRBV5-1 and J is TRBJ1-1; no clear D gene. The germline V and J ends were trimmed by 4 bases and 3 bases, with 16 bases remaining between them. The CDR3 loop spans 15 amino acids. Germline lookup yields CDR1 SGHRS and CDR2 YFSETQ. CDR3 in amino acids: CASSPEVGSHTEAFF. The CDR3 bases are TGCGCCAGCAGCCCGGAAGTCGGCAGTCACACTGAAGCTTTCTTT.

The chain links TRBV7-9 to TRBJ2-2, with 10 nucleotides matching TRBD2. Germline V CDR1 and CDR2: SEHNR, FQNEAQ (reference sequence). This CDR3 has 16 residues. With 2 bases clipped from V and 5 bases from J, the junction kept 5 bases outside the gene matches. This CDR3 reads CASSLKPSGSTGELFF. For the CDR3, the DNA is TGTGCCAGCAGCTTAAAGCCTAGCGGGAGTACCGGGGAGCTGTTTTTT.

V is TRBV6-1 and J is TRBJ1-1, with D unclear. The V end lost 5 bases, the J end lost 0 bases, and 7 bases lay between the germline ends. CDR1 and CDR2 from the germline V gene are MNHNS and SASEGT. The CDR3 loop spans 13 amino acids. The CDR3 sequence is CASSSQMNTEAFF. CDR3 nucleotide sequence: TGTGCCAGCAGTTCTCAGATGAACACTGAAGCTTTCTTT.